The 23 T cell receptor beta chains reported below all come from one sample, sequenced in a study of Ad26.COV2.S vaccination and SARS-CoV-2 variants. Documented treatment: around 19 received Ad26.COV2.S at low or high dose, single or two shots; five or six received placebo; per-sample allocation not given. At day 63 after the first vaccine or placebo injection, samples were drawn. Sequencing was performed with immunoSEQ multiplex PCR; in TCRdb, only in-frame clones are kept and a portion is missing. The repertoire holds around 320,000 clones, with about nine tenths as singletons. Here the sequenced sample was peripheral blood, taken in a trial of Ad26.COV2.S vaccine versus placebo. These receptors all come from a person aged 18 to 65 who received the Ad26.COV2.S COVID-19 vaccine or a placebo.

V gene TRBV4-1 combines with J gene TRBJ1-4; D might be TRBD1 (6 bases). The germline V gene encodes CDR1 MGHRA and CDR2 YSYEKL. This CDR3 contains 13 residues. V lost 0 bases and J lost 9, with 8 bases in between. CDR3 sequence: CASSQEGHQKLFF. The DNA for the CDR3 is TGCGCCAGCAGCCAAGAGGGACATCAAAAACTGTTTTTT.

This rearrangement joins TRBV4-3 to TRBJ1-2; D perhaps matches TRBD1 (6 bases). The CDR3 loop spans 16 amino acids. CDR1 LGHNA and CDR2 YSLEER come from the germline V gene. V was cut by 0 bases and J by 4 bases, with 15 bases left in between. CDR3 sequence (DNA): TGCGCCAGCAGCCAAGAATTGGGGGGCCGAGGCTATGGCTACACCTTC. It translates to CASSQELGGRGYGYTF.

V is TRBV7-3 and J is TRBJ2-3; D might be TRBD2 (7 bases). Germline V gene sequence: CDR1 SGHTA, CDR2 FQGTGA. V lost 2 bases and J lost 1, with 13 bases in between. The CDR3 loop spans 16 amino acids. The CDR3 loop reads CASSLLGGAGTDTQYF. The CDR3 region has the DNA TGTGCCAGCAGCTTATTGGGGGGGGCTGGCACAGATACGCAGTATTTT.

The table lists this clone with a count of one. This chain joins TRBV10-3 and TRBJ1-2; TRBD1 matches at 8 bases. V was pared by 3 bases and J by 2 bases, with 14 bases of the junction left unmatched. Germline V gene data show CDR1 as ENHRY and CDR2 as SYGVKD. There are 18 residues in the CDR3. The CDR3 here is CAISDPGTGGAVNYGYTF. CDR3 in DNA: TGTGCCATCAGTGACCCCGGGACAGGTGGGGCCGTAAACTATGGCTACACCTTC.

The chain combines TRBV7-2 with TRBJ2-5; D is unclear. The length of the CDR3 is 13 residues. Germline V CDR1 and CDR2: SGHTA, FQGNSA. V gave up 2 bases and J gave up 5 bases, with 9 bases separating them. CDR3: CASSLRRLETQYF. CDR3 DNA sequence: TGTGCCAGCAGCTTAAGGCGTCTGGAGACCCAGTACTTC.

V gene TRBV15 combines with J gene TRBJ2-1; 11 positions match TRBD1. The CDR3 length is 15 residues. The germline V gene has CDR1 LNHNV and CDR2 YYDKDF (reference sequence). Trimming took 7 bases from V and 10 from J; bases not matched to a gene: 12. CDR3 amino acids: CATNRGTGGSGEQFF. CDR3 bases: TGTGCCACCAACCGTGGGACAGGGGGTTCAGGGGAGCAGTTCTTC.

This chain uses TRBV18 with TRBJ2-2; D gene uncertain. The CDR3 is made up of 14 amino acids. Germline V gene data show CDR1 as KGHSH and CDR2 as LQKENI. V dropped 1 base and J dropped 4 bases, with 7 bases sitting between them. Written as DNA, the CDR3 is TGTGCCAGCTCACCACTAGCACTCACCGGGGAGCTGTTTTTT. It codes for CASSPLALTGELFF.

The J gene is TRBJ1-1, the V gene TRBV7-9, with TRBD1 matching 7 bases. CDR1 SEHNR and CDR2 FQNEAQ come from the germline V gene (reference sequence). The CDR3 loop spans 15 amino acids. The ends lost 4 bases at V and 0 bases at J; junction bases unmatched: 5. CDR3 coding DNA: TGTGCCAGCAGCTCCCCCGGGACAGTGAACACTGAAGCTTTCTTT. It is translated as CASSSPGTVNTEAFF. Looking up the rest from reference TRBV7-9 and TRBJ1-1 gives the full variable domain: DTGVSQNPRHKITKRGQNVTFRCDPISEHNRLYWYRQTLGQGPEFLTYFQNEAQLEKSRLLSDRFSAERPKGSFSTLEIQRTEQGDSAMYLCASSSPGTVNTEAFFGQGTRLTVV.

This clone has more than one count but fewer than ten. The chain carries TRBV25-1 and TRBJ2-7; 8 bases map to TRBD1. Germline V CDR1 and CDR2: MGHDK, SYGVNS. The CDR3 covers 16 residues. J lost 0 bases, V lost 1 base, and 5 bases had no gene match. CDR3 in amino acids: CASSESGTGSSYEQYF. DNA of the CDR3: TGTGCCAGCAGTGAATCGGGGACAGGAAGCTCCTACGAGCAGTACTTC.

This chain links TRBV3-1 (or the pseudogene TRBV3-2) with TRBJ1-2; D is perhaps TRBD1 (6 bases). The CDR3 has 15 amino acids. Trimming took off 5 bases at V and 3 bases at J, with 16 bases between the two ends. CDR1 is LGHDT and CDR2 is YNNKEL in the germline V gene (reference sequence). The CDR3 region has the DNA TGTGCCAGCAGCTCTTACAGGGATGGGGACTATGGCTACACCTTC. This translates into CASSSYRDGDYGYTF.

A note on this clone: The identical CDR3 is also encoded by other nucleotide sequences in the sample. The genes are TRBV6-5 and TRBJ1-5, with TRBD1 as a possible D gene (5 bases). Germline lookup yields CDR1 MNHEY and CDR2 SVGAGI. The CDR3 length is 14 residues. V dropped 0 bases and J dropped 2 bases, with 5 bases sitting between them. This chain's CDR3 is CASSYSGGNQPQHF. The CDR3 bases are TGTGCCAGCAGTTACTCGGGGGGCAATCAGCCCCAGCATTTT.

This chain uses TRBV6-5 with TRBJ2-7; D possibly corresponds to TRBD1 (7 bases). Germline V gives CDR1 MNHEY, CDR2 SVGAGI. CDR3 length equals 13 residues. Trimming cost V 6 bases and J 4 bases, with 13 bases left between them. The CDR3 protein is CASRGGQRYEQYF. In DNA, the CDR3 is TGTGCCAGCAGGGGGGGACAGCGTTACGAGCAGTACTTC.

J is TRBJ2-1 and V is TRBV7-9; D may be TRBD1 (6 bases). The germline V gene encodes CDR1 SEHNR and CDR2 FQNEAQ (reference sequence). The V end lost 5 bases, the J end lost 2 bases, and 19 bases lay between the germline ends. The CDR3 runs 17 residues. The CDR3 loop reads CASSPDSGVVAYNEQFF. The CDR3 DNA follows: TGTGCCAGCAGCCCCGATTCAGGGGTAGTGGCCTACAATGAGCAGTTCTTC. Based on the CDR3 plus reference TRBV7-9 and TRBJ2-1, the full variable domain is DTGVSQNPRHKITKRGQNVTFRCDPISEHNRLYWYRQTLGQGPEFLTYFQNEAQLEKSRLLSDRFSAERPKGSFSTLEIQRTEQGDSAMYLCASSPDSGVVAYNEQFFGPGTRLTVL.

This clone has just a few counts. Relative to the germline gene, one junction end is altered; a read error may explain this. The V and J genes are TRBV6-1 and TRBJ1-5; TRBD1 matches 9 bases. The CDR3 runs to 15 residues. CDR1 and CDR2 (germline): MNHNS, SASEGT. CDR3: CASREGQGRHQPQHF. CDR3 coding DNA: TGTGCCAGCAGGGAAGGACAGGGGAGGCATCAGCCCCAGCATTTT.

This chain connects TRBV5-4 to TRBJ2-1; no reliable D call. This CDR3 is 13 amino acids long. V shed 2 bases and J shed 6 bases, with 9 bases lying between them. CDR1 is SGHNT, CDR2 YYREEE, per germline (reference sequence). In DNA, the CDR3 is TGTGCCAGCAGCTTCGTAGGCCTCAATGAGCAGTTCTTC. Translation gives CASSFVGLNEQFF.

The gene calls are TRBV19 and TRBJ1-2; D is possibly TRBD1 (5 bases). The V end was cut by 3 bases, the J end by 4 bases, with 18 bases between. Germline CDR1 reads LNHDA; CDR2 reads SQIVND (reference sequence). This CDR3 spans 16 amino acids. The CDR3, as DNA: TGTGCCAGTAGTATGAGCTTAGTGCAGGGACGCTATGGCTACACCTTC. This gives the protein CASSMSLVQGRYGYTF. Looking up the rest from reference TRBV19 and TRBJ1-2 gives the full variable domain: DGGITQSPKYLFRKEGQNVTLSCEQNLNHDAMYWYRQDPGQGLRLIYYSQIVNDFQKGDIAEGYSVSREKKESFPLTVTSAQKNPTAFYLCASSMSLVQGRYGYTFGSGTRLTVV.

This chain's CDR3 is CASSEEPNFPHYGYTF. In DNA, the CDR3 is TGTGCCAGCAGTGAAGAGCCAAATTTCCCTCATTATGGCTACACCTTC. This sequence joins TRBV6-1 and TRBJ1-2; D is undetermined. The CDR3 covers 16 residues. In germline, CDR1 is MNHNS, CDR2 SASEGT. Deletions cut 1 base from V and 5 bases from J, with 17 bases between.

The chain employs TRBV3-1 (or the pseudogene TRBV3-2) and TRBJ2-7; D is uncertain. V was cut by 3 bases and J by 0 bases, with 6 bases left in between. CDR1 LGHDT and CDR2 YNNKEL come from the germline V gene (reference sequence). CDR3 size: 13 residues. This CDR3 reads CASSHASSYEQYF. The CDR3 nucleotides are TGTGCCAGCAGCCACGCCAGCTCCTACGAGCAGTACTTC.

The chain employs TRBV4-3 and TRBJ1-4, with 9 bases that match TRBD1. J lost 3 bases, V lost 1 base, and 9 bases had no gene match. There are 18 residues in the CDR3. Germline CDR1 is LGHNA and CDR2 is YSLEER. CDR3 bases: TGCGCCAGCAGCCAAGGGACGGACAGGGGCGGACCTAATGAAAAACTGTTTTTT. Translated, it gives CASSQGTDRGGPNEKLFF.

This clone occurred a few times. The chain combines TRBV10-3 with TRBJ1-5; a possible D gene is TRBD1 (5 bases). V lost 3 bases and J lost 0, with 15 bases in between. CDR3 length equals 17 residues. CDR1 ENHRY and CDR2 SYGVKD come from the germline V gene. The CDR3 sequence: CAISDGQGGDSNQPQHF. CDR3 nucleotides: TGTGCCATCAGTGATGGTCAGGGTGGGGATAGCAATCAGCCCCAGCATTTT.

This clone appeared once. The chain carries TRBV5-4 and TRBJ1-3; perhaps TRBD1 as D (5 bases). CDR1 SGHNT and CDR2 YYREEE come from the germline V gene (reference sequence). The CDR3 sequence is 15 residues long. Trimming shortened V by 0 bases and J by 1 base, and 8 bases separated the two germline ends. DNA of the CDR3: TGTGCCAGCAGCTTGGGAGGGGCGTCTGGAAACACCATATATTTT. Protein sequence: CASSLGGASGNTIYF.

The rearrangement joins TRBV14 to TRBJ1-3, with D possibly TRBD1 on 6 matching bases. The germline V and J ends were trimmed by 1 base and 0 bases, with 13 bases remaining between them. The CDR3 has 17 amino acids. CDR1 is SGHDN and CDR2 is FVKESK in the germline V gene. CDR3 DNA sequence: TGTGCCAGCAGCCAAGGGCGACAGGAGAGCTCTGGAAACACCATATATTTT. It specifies CASSQGRQESSGNTIYF.

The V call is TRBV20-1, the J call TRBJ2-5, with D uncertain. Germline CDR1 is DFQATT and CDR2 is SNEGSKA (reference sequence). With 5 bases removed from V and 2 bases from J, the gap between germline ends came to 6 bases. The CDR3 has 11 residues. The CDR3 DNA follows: TGCAGTGCTGACGGTCAAGAGACCCAGTACTTC. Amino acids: CSADGQETQYF.